These 27 T cell receptor beta chains originate from one sample sequenced in a study of blood T cell repertoires in COVID-19. Data came from immunoSEQ multiplex PCR; TCRdb stores just in-frame clones and leaves some out. The sample consists of under 95,000 clones, approximately 90% of them appearing once. The sequencing sample was made of peripheral blood. These TCRs come from a man aged 45-65 years with COVID-19, enrolled during active disease.

This clone was seen a single time. The chain employs TRBV6-5 and TRBJ2-1, with D unclear. V was cut by 0 bases and J by 4 bases, with 7 bases left in between. CDR1 is MNHEY and CDR2 is SVGAGI in the germline V gene. The CDR3 runs 14 residues. CDR3 bases: TGTGCCAGCAGTTACTCGAGGCAGTACAATGAGCAGTTCTTC. Translating it yields CASSYSRQYNEQFF.

The chain combines TRBV19 with TRBJ2-1; 10 bases are a match to TRBD2. CDR1 LNHDA and CDR2 SQIVND come from the germline V gene (reference sequence). This CDR3 is built from 15 residues. The V and J ends lost 5 bases and 6 bases, in that order; junction bases with no gene match: 7. CDR3 DNA sequence: TGTGCCAGTAGTCCGTCTAGCGGGAGACCCAATGAGCAGTTCTTC. Protein sequence: CASSPSSGRPNEQFF.

This sequence joins TRBV12-3 or TRBV12-4 and TRBJ2-5; 8 bases align to TRBD2. After removal of 11 bases from V and 4 bases from J, the junction contained 9 bases not matched to a gene. The CDR3 runs to 13 residues. This chain's CDR3 is CAVSVRGGETQYF. As DNA, the CDR3 is TGTGCCGTCTCCGTCCGGGGGGGAGAGACCCAGTACTTC.

This chain links TRBV2 with TRBJ2-1; TRBD2 matches at 9 bases. V gave up 4 bases and J gave up 5 bases; unmatched junction bases: 3. This CDR3 is built from 14 residues. CDR1 is SNHLY and CDR2 is FYNNEI in the germline V gene. The CDR3 nucleotides are TGTGCCAGCAGTGGGACTAGCGCCAACAATGAGCAGTTCTTC. Amino acids: CASSGTSANNEQFF. Combining the CDR3 with reference TRBV2 and TRBJ2-1 gives the whole variable domain EPEVTQTPSHQVTQMGQEVILRCVPISNHLYFYWYRQILGQKVEFLVSFYNNEISEKSEIFDDQFSVERPDGSNFTLKIRSTKLEDSAMYFCASSGTSANNEQFFGPGTRLTVL.

The CDR3 bases are TGTGCCAGCAGTCAGGGGCTCTCTGGAAACACCATATATTTT. As protein: CASSQGLSGNTIYF. The J gene is TRBJ1-3, the V gene TRBV6-6; D is possibly TRBD1 (6 bases). The CDR3 runs to 14 residues. CDR1 and CDR2 (germline): MNHNY, SVGAGI (reference sequence). The V gene lost 5 bases and the J gene lost 0 bases, with 8 bases spanning the gap.

The rearrangement links TRBV19 to TRBJ2-7; 7 nucleotides line up with TRBD2. The CDR3 is made up of 13 amino acids. V dropped 2 bases and J dropped 3; count of bases not matched to a gene: 1. Germline assignment: CDR1 LNHDA and CDR2 SQIVND (reference sequence). CDR3 residues: CASSIQRGYEQYF. Here the CDR3 DNA reads TGTGCCAGTAGTATACAGCGGGGCTACGAGCAGTACTTC.

This clone occurred a few times. The chain joins TRBV21-1 to TRBJ1-2; the listed D gene, TRBD1, was not tested against the DNA. TRBV21-1 is classified as a pseudogene. CDR3 length equals 16 residues. CDR3 amino acids: CASSKAPGHPLYGYTF. Written as DNA, the CDR3 is TGTGCCAGCAGCAAAGCTCCAGGGCACCCCCTCTATGGCTACACCTTC.

The V call is TRBV2, the J call TRBJ1-5; D is uncertain. The germline V and J ends were trimmed by 1 base and 2 bases, with 6 bases remaining between them. Germline V gene sequence: CDR1 SNHLY, CDR2 FYNNEI. The CDR3 consists of 14 residues. CDR3 in amino acids: CASSEGQGNQPQHF. Here the CDR3 DNA reads TGTGCCAGCAGTGAAGGCCAGGGCAATCAGCCCCAGCATTTT.

The chain links TRBV11-2 to TRBJ2-1, with 10 bases that match TRBD2. This CDR3 is built from 14 residues. J gave up 7 bases and V 7 bases, and 7 bases lay outside the gene matches. Per germline, CDR1 SGHAT and CDR2 FQNNGV. CDR3 residues: CASTYSGRKNEQFF. In nucleotides, the CDR3 is TGTGCCAGCACATATAGCGGGAGGAAGAATGAGCAGTTCTTC.

This clone was seen once. This chain joins TRBV3-1 (or the pseudogene TRBV3-2) and TRBJ2-7, with TRBD1 as a possible D gene (6 bases). The CDR3 sequence is 15 residues long. Germline CDR1 reads LGHDT; CDR2 reads YNNKEL (reference sequence). Trimming cost V 3 bases and J 2 bases, with 14 bases left between them. The CDR3 DNA reads as TGTGCCAGCAGCCAGGAAATAGGGGGACCCTACGAGCAGTACTTC. This codes for CASSQEIGGPYEQYF.

This sequence joins TRBV6-5 and TRBJ2-2; 8 bases fit TRBD2. The CDR3 is 15 residues long. The junction had 14 bases not matched to a gene; V was cut back by 11 bases and J by 6 bases. Germline CDR1 and CDR2: MNHEY and SVGAGI. Here the CDR3 DNA reads TGTGCCTCCCGGTTGAAGCGGGAGTCGGCCGGGGAGCTGTTTTTT. It yields the protein CASRLKRESAGELFF.

The V and J genes are TRBV10-3 and TRBJ1-1; TRBD1 matches at 9 bases. The CDR3 is made up of 14 amino acids. Germline CDR1 ENHRY, CDR2 SYGVKD. Germline trimming cut 5 bases from V and 3 bases from J; bases unmatched to any gene: 4. The chain's CDR3 is CAISPRQGDTEAFF. The CDR3 DNA follows: TGTGCCATCAGTCCCCGACAGGGGGACACTGAAGCTTTCTTT.

The gene calls are TRBV18 and TRBJ2-4, with 9 bases matching TRBD2. Germline lookup yields CDR1 KGHSH and CDR2 LQKENI. Trimming took 2 bases from V and 2 from J; bases not matched to a gene: 7. This CDR3 is 17 amino acids long. DNA of the CDR3: TGTGCCAGCTCACCAGCGGGAGGGCCGGTAACCAAAAACATTCAGTACTTC. Its translation is CASSPAGGPVTKNIQYF. Combining the CDR3 with reference TRBV18 and TRBJ2-4 gives the whole variable domain NAGVMQNPRHLVRRRGQEARLRCSPMKGHSHVYWYRQLPEEGLKFMVYLQKENIIDESGMPKERFSAEFPKEGPSILRIQQVVRGDSAAYFCASSPAGGPVTKNIQYFGAGTRLSVL.

V usage is TRBV30 and J usage is TRBJ1-1; 9 nucleotides agree with TRBD1. Trimming took 2 bases from V and 4 from J; bases not matched to a gene: 5. This CDR3 is 14 amino acids long. Germline V gives CDR1 GTSNPN, CDR2 SVGIG (reference sequence). In DNA form, the CDR3 reads TGTGCCTGGAGTAGGACAGGGGTATTCACTGAAGCTTTCTTT. The encoded protein is CAWSRTGVFTEAFF.

The V and J genes are TRBV5-1 and TRBJ2-3; TRBD2 matches at 8 bases. This CDR3 has 15 residues. Germline V gene data show CDR1 as SGHRS and CDR2 as YFSETQ. Germline trimming cut 3 bases from V and 1 base from J; bases unmatched to any gene: 4. The CDR3 here is CASSSGTSGTDTQYF. DNA for the CDR3: TGCGCCAGCAGCTCTGGGACTAGTGGCACAGATACGCAGTATTTT.

The rearrangement joins TRBV29-1 to TRBJ1-2, with D maybe TRBD1 (5 bases). The V and J ends lost 8 bases and 4 bases respectively, with 11 bases between them. Germline loops: CDR1 SQVTM, CDR2 ANQGSEA. The CDR3 has 11 amino acids. The CDR3 DNA reads as TGCAGCTTGACAGACGGCTATGGCTACACCTTC. Translation gives CSLTDGYGYTF.

The rearrangement uses TRBV19 and TRBJ2-2; D is undetermined. The CDR3 is made up of 13 amino acids. Germline CDR1 is LNHDA and CDR2 is SQIVND (reference sequence). V was cut by 5 bases and J by 3 bases, with 7 bases left in between. Here the CDR3 reads CASSVQDTGELFF. The CDR3 DNA follows: TGTGCCAGTAGTGTCCAGGACACCGGGGAGCTGTTTTTT.

The chain joins TRBV7-8 to TRBJ2-3; TRBD2 agrees at 9 bases. The V gene end was trimmed by 4 bases and the J gene end by 3 bases; junction bases not matched to a gene: 8. Germline V gene lookup returns CDR1 SGHVS and CDR2 FQNEAQ. CDR3 size: 16 residues. Written as DNA, the CDR3 is TGTGCCAGCAGCTCGTGGATTAGCGGGAGTACAGATACGCAGTATTTT. Protein product: CASSSWISGSTDTQYF.

The chain joins TRBV29-1 to TRBJ2-1; D remains unclear. The CDR3 is made up of 13 amino acids. The V end was cut by 3 bases, the J end by 10 bases, with 16 bases between. Germline V lookup: CDR1 SQVTM, CDR2 ANQGSEA. CDR3 bases: TGCAGCGTTGATCTAGGAGTCGTCGGGGAGCAGTTCTTC. It translates to CSVDLGVVGEQFF.

This rearrangement joins TRBV28 to TRBJ1-2, with D tentatively TRBD1 (5 bases). V lost 1 base to trimming and J lost 5 bases, with 11 bases between them. Germline V gives CDR1 MDHEN, CDR2 SYDVKM. The CDR3 loop spans 14 amino acids. CDR3 amino acids: CASSLSAGRYGYTF. The CDR3 nucleotides read TGTGCCAGCAGTTTATCGGCAGGGAGGTATGGCTACACCTTC.

This chain links TRBV6-6 with TRBJ2-3; D is possibly TRBD2 (6 bases). V dropped 8 bases and J dropped 0 bases, with 12 bases sitting between them. CDR3 length: 14 residues. Looked up from germline, CDR1 is MNHNY and CDR2 is SVGAGI (reference sequence). The chain's CDR3 is CASSIGTSTDTQYF. Written as DNA, the CDR3 is TGTGCCAGCTCCATAGGGACTAGCACAGATACGCAGTATTTT.

This chain links TRBV6-5 with TRBJ1-1, with TRBD1 matching 7 bases. The germline gives CDR1 MNHEY, CDR2 SVGAGI. The CDR3 covers 13 residues. V dropped 5 bases and J dropped 11; count of bases not matched to a gene: 11. The DNA for the CDR3 is TGTGCCAGCAGTCAATGGGACAGTTGGGCGGCTTTCTTT. Encoded protein: CASSQWDSWAAFF.

J is TRBJ2-3 and V is TRBV2, with 11 bases that match TRBD2. After removal of 11 bases from V and 5 bases from J, the junction contained 12 bases not matched to a gene. The germline V gene encodes CDR1 SNHLY and CDR2 FYNNEI. The CDR3 length is 15 residues. DNA for the CDR3: TGTGCCGGGGGTTTCGGGCTAGCGGGAGGAGATACGCAGTATTTT. Encoded protein: CAGGFGLAGGDTQYF. Together with reference TRBV2 and TRBJ2-3, the CDR3 gives the full variable domain: EPEVTQTPSHQVTQMGQEVILRCVPISNHLYFYWYRQILGQKVEFLVSFYNNEISEKSEIFDDQFSVERPDGSNFTLKIRSTKLEDSAMYFCAGGFGLAGGDTQYFGPGTRLTVL.

This rearrangement joins TRBV4-1 to TRBJ2-1, with 11 bases that match TRBD2. In germline, CDR1 is MGHRA, CDR2 YSYEKL. The CDR3 is made up of 15 amino acids. Trimming at V came to 4 bases and at J to 4 bases, leaving 3 bases not matched to a gene. The CDR3 spells CASSPLAGGYNEQFF. The CDR3 DNA reads as TGCGCCAGCAGCCCCCTAGCGGGAGGATACAATGAGCAGTTCTTC.

V and J are TRBV27 and TRBJ2-1, with D possibly being TRBD2 (6 bases). Germline loops: CDR1 MNHEY, CDR2 SMNVEV (reference sequence). The CDR3 spans 15 residues. V was trimmed by 5 bases and J by 1 base, leaving 12 bases between them. CDR3 DNA: TGTGCCAGCAGTCCCTCCCGGGGGTCCTACAATGAGCAGTTCTTC. Translating gives CASSPSRGSYNEQFF.

The chain employs TRBV3-1 (or the pseudogene TRBV3-2) and TRBJ1-2; possible D gene TRBD1, 5 bases. Per germline, CDR1 LGHDT and CDR2 YNNKEL (reference sequence). Trimming pared 1 base from V and 6 bases from J, leaving 15 bases between. This CDR3 has 15 amino acids. The CDR3 spells CASSQGEGEGNGYTF. The CDR3 bases are TGTGCCAGCAGCCAAGGAGAAGGGGAAGGGAATGGCTACACCTTC.

This clone was seen a single time. V usage is TRBV5-8 and J usage is TRBJ2-1; 13 bases are a match to TRBD2. Germline V lookup: CDR1 SGHTS, CDR2 YDEGEE. The CDR3 contains 18 residues. After removal of 1 base from V and 0 bases from J, the junction contained 4 bases not matched to a gene. The CDR3 region is CASSLLRTSGGSYNEQFF. CDR3 in DNA: TGTGCCAGCAGCTTGCTCCGGACTAGCGGGGGCTCCTACAATGAGCAGTTCTTC.